The clone carrying this T cell receptor (delta chain) was seen only a few times. A far larger clone is off by one base, so a read error is likely. In the same sample, other DNA sequences code for this CDR3. TCRdb fed the RT-PCR reads to CATT. The data contain fewer than 650 delta-chain clones, roughly 13% of them singletons. This record comes from a study of gamma-delta T cells after stem cell transplantation. CDR1 and CDR2 (germline): TSWWSYY, QGS. The CDR3 totals 19 residues. V lost 1 base and J lost 0; bases outside the gene matches: 14. V gene TRDV1 combines with J gene TRDJ1; 7 nucleotides agree with TRDD3. This clonotype was obtained from a human donor. It is not recorded whose cells these are; they may come from a transplant donor. The sequencing sample was made of gamma-delta T cells. In DNA form, the CDR3 reads TGTGCTCTTGGGGAACCGGCTTCGAACTGGGGACCGTACACCGATAAACTCATCTTT. As protein: CALGEPASNWGPYTDKLIF.